Following are 32 T cell receptor beta chains from one sample sequenced in a study of shared clonotypes between healthy human individuals. Sequencing was performed with immunoSEQ multiplex PCR; in TCRdb, only in-frame clones are kept and a portion is missing. This table holds a few million clones, over 85% found once. Specimen: naive CD4+ T cells from PBMCs. Subset denoted: CD45RA+ positively selected. The source is a man aged 18 to 29 in good health. Some clones in this sample may be carry-over from other donors' samples.

Of note for this clone: Other DNA sequences in the sample encode the same CDR3. The V call is TRBV7-3, the J call TRBJ2-1; D remains ambiguous. Between the trimmed V and J ends, which lost 5 bases and 7 bases, there was a span of 6 bases. Germline V gene sequence: CDR1 SGHTA, CDR2 FQGTGA. This CDR3 region has 11 residues. CDR3 nucleotide sequence: TGTGCCAGCAGCCCTGGGAATGAGCAGTTCTTC. Residues: CASSPGNEQFF.

This rearrangement joins TRBV7-9 to TRBJ2-5, with TRBD1 matching over 9 bases. Trimming removed 7 bases from V and 1 base from J; junction bases left unmatched: 16. Germline assignment: CDR1 SEHNR and CDR2 FQNEAQ (reference sequence). The CDR3 is 18 amino acids. The CDR3 DNA reads as TGTGCCAGCAACACGGGACAGGGTGTACGCGCCTCCCAAGAGACCCAGTACTTC. Its translation: CASNTGQGVRASQETQYF.

V is TRBV5-1 and J is TRBJ2-3; D ambiguous. The CDR3 consists of 15 residues. V dropped 1 base and J dropped 3 bases, with 12 bases sitting between them. CDR1 is SGHRS, CDR2 YFSETQ, per germline. The CDR3 spells CASSLLTAVTDTQYF. The CDR3, as DNA: TGCGCCAGCAGCTTGTTAACCGCTGTGACAGATACGCAGTATTTT.

A few counts support this clone. The chain links TRBV2 to TRBJ1-1; D unresolved. V was trimmed by 3 bases and J by 0 bases, leaving 5 bases between them. This CDR3 has 13 amino acids. CDR1 is SNHLY, CDR2 FYNNEI, per germline. The CDR3 here is CASSDGVNTEAFF. The CDR3 nucleotides read TGTGCCAGCAGTGATGGGGTGAACACTGAAGCTTTCTTT.

V gene TRBV28 combines with J gene TRBJ1-2, with D possibly being TRBD1 (5 bases). The germline V gene encodes CDR1 MDHEN and CDR2 SYDVKM. The CDR3 is made up of 12 amino acids. V was pared by 4 bases and J by 6 bases, with 9 bases between. CDR3 loop: CASSYRSHGYTF. DNA for the CDR3: TGTGCCAGCAGTTACAGGTCTCATGGCTACACCTTC.

This sequence joins TRBV6-5 and TRBJ2-1; 9 nucleotides align to TRBD1. The CDR3 is made up of 11 amino acids. Germline V gene sequence: CDR1 MNHEY, CDR2 SVGAGI. Trimming took 5 bases from V and 14 from J; bases not matched to a gene: 4. The CDR3 DNA follows: TGTGCCAGCAGTACCGGGACAGGGAAGTTCTTC. Its protein is CASSTGTGKFF.

The J gene is TRBJ1-2, the V gene TRBV20-1; D is unclear. Germline V gives CDR1 DFQATT, CDR2 SNEGSKA (reference sequence). The CDR3 is made up of 11 amino acids. V lost 8 bases, J lost 4 bases, and 11 bases lay in between. The CDR3 loop reads CSPGQSYGYTF. CDR3 DNA sequence: TGCAGTCCAGGTCAATCCTATGGCTACACCTTC.

The chain couples TRBV9 to TRBJ2-1; maybe TRBD2 (5 bases). Trimming removed 0 bases at V and 5 bases at J, with 9 bases between. This CDR3 is 14 amino acids long. Germline loops: CDR1 SGDLS, CDR2 YYNGEE. CDR3 sequence (DNA): TGTGCCAGCAGCGTAGTGGGAGAAAACAATGAGCAGTTCTTC. This codes for CASSVVGENNEQFF.

A single count supports this clone. The CDR3 DNA follows: TGCAGCGTCAAAGGCGTGGGGGTTTTAGAGACCCAGTACTTC. Translation: CSVKGVGVLETQYF. The chain recombines TRBV29-1 with TRBJ2-5; D tentatively reads TRBD1 or TRBD2 (5 bases each). The germline V gene has CDR1 SQVTM and CDR2 ANQGSEA. V was cut by 6 bases and J by 4 bases, with 18 bases left in between. This CDR3 spans 14 amino acids.

This rearrangement joins TRBV27 to TRBJ2-7, with TRBD2 matching over 13 bases. The CDR3 has 15 residues. Trimming removed 8 bases from V and 0 bases from J; junction bases left unmatched: 4. Germline lookup yields CDR1 MNHEY and CDR2 SMNVEV (reference sequence). The DNA of the CDR3 is TGTGCCAGCCGCTGGACTAGCGGGAGCTCCTACGAGCAGTACTTC. Translation gives CASRWTSGSSYEQYF.

The V and J genes are TRBV28 and TRBJ2-7, with no clear D. V was pared by 2 bases and J by 3 bases, with 5 bases between. The germline gives CDR1 MDHEN, CDR2 SYDVKM. CDR3 size: 12 residues. CDR3 in amino acids: CASSLVLYEQYF. CDR3 DNA sequence: TGTGCCAGCAGTTTAGTGCTCTACGAGCAGTACTTC.

Note on this clone: The sample carries other DNA sequences with the same CDR3. This chain's CDR3 is CAWSVRSNQPQHF. CDR3 sequence (DNA): TGTGCCTGGAGTGTTAGGAGCAATCAGCCCCAGCATTTT. This chain connects TRBV30 to TRBJ1-5; no firm D call. The length of the CDR3 is 13 residues. The germline V gene has CDR1 GTSNPN and CDR2 SVGIG (reference sequence). Trimming pared 0 bases from V and 1 base from J, leaving 4 bases between.

The chain links TRBV12-5 to TRBJ2-7, with 13 nucleotides matching TRBD2. CDR1 is LGHNT, CDR2 FRNRAP, per germline. Trimming took 5 bases from V and 3 from J; bases not matched to a gene: 16. The CDR3 spans 19 residues. The CDR3 DNA reads TGTGCTAGTGGTCCCTGGCCCCCTCGACTAGCGGGAGGAAACTACGAGCAGTACTTC. Its protein is CASGPWPPRLAGGNYEQYF.

Concerning this clone itself: This specimen includes other DNA sequences encoding the same CDR3. This rearrangement joins TRBV5-1 to TRBJ2-1; the match to TRBD2 covers 10 bases. The CDR3 loop spans 15 amino acids. V was clipped by 4 bases and J by 4 bases; unmatched bases: 5. The V gene's germline CDR1 is SGHRS and CDR2 YFSETQ. The CDR3 nucleotides are TGCGCCAGCAGCCCGCTAGCGGGGGCTTACAATGAGCAGTTCTTC. Its translation: CASSPLAGAYNEQFF. Full variable domain (remainder filled in from reference TRBV5-1 and TRBJ2-1): KAGVTQTPRYLIKTRGQQVTLSCSPISGHRSVSWYQQTPGQGLQFLFEYFSETQRNKGNFPGRFSGRQFSNSRSEMNVSTLELGDSALYLCASSPLAGAYNEQFFGPGTRLTVL.

The rearrangement joins TRBV25-1 to TRBJ2-1, with D hard to call. CDR3 length equals 14 residues. V was shortened by 7 bases and J by 9 bases, with 19 bases between the two germline ends. Germline V CDR1 and CDR2: MGHDK, SYGVNS. CDR3 loop: CASTNRVNPLEQFF. The CDR3 nucleotides read TGTGCCAGCACCAACCGGGTAAACCCGCTTGAGCAGTTCTTC.

The genes are TRBV7-7 and TRBJ1-1; D is unclear. The germline V gene has CDR1 SSHAT and CDR2 FNYEAQ (reference sequence). V lost 1 base, J lost 7 bases, and 10 bases lay in between. This CDR3 has 13 residues. For the CDR3, the DNA is TGTGCCAGCAGCTTAGAGGTGGGCAGTGAAGCTTTCTTT. It is translated as CASSLEVGSEAFF.

With respect to this clone: This sample also contains other DNA sequences that code for the same CDR3. The V call is TRBV28, the J call TRBJ2-1; 15 bases line up with TRBD2. CDR1 and CDR2 (germline): MDHEN, SYDVKM. The length of the CDR3 is 15 residues. The trim removed 5 bases at V and 9 bases at J, leaving 5 bases unmatched. This CDR3 is CASSPPGLAGGEQFF. The CDR3 DNA reads as TGTGCCAGCAGTCCTCCGGGACTAGCGGGAGGTGAGCAGTTCTTC.

This clone was detected a few times. The chain couples TRBV10-2 to TRBJ1-4, with D perhaps matching TRBD1 (5 bases). V gave up 8 bases and J gave up 6 bases, with 13 bases separating them. CDR3 size: 13 residues. Germline CDR1 is WSHSY and CDR2 is SAAADI. The CDR3 bases are TGCGCCAGCGCCAGGGCGGCGGATGAAAAACTGTTTTTT. It is translated as CASARAADEKLFF.

A word on this clone: Within the sample, other DNA sequences also encode this same CDR3. The gene calls are TRBV7-2 and TRBJ2-7; 11 bases align to TRBD2. J lost 0 bases, V lost 3 bases, and 1 base had no gene match. The CDR3 loop spans 15 amino acids. CDR1 is SGHTA and CDR2 is FQGNSA in the germline V gene. DNA for the CDR3: TGTGCCAGCAGCTTGGGGACTAGCGGCTCCTACGAGCAGTACTTC. It codes for CASSLGTSGSYEQYF.

Details on this clone: One end of the junction does not line up with germline, which may come from a read error. The chain uses TRBV4-3 and TRBJ1-2; no definite D call. The CDR3 sequence is 15 residues long. Germline V lookup: CDR1 LGHNA, CDR2 YSLEER. The CDR3: CASSQGTEPIYSYTF. CDR3 sequence (DNA): TGCGCCAGCAGCCAAGGAACAGAACCCATCTATAGCTACACCTTC.

The chain carries TRBV4-3 and TRBJ2-3; no definite D call. This CDR3 contains 20 residues. V was pared by 0 bases and J by 3 bases, with 25 bases between. The germline V gene encodes CDR1 LGHNA and CDR2 YSLEER. CDR3 residues: CASSQDLLRDHTPPTDTQYF. The CDR3 coding sequence is TGCGCCAGCAGCCAAGATCTCTTGAGAGACCATACCCCCCCGACAGATACGCAGTATTTT.

The V call is TRBV7-9, the J call TRBJ1-1; 8 bases fit TRBD1. V dropped 2 bases and J dropped 3; count of bases not matched to a gene: 5. Per germline, CDR1 SEHNR and CDR2 FQNEAQ (reference sequence). CDR3 length: 15 amino acids. The CDR3 reads CASSLRTGIDTEAFF. Written as DNA, the CDR3 is TGTGCCAGCAGCTTAAGGACAGGGATAGACACTGAAGCTTTCTTT.

The chain recombines TRBV10-3 with TRBJ2-7; tentative D call: TRBD2 (6 bases). The CDR3 is 16 amino acids. V lost 6 bases to trimming and J lost 1 base, with 19 bases between them. The germline gives CDR1 ENHRY, CDR2 SYGVKD. This CDR3 reads CAIRVSTRSRSYEQYF. In nucleotides, the CDR3 is TGTGCCATCAGAGTCTCGACTAGGTCGCGATCCTACGAGCAGTACTTC.

The chain combines TRBV5-4 with TRBJ2-3, with 7 bases aligning to TRBD2. The CDR3 length is 17 residues. Trimming took 0 bases from V and 2 from J; bases not matched to a gene: 9. Germline CDR1 and CDR2: SGHNT and YYREEE (reference sequence). The CDR3, as DNA: TGTGCCAGCAGCTTGGGGTCACGCGGGAGTATCACAGATACGCAGTATTTT. The encoded protein is CASSLGSRGSITDTQYF.

The CDR3 DNA reads TGCGCCAGCAGCCAAGAGGCGAGAGCGGGAGGGTCCTACGAGCAGTACTTC. Protein product: CASSQEARAGGSYEQYF. The chain couples TRBV4-3 to TRBJ2-7, with 10 positions matching TRBD2. The CDR3 has 17 residues. Germline lookup yields CDR1 LGHNA and CDR2 YSLEER. The J segment lost 1 base and the V segment lost 0 bases, leaving 6 bases of the junction unmatched.

The genes are TRBV7-6 and TRBJ2-3; 12 nucleotides match TRBD2. Germline CDR1 SGHVS, CDR2 FNYEAQ. V was pared by 5 bases and J by 6 bases, with 6 bases of the junction left unmatched. The CDR3 is 15 residues long. CDR3 in DNA: TGTGCCAGCAGCAAGCTAGCGGGAGGGGCGGATACGCAGTATTTT. Translating gives CASSKLAGGADTQYF.

This sequence joins TRBV4-1 and TRBJ2-7; TRBD1 matches at 8 bases. Germline values: CDR1 MGHRA, CDR2 YSYEKL. The junction had 7 bases not matched to a gene; V was cut back by 2 bases and J by 7 bases. CDR3 length: 14 amino acids. Here the CDR3 DNA reads TGCGCCAGCAGCCAACCTCAGGGGGCGGGTGAGCAGTACTTC. It specifies CASSQPQGAGEQYF.

The chain employs TRBV6-1 and TRBJ1-5, with D perhaps TRBD1 (6 bases). V was clipped by 2 bases and J by 2 bases, with 13 bases between them. The CDR3 is 16 amino acids. The V gene's germline CDR1 is MNHNS and CDR2 SASEGT. The CDR3 sequence: CASSEMGGIGNQPQHF. The CDR3 DNA follows: TGTGCCAGCAGTGAAATGGGGGGCATAGGCAATCAGCCCCAGCATTTT.

V usage is TRBV21-1 and J usage is TRBJ2-7; TRBD2 was called by the table and not checked on the DNA. TRBV21-1 counts as a pseudogene. This CDR3 has 16 amino acids. DNA for the CDR3: TGTGCCAGCAGCAAATGGGGGCTAGCGGGAGGGAACGAGCAGTACTTC. It yields the protein CASSKWGLAGGNEQYF.

The J gene is TRBJ2-5, the V gene TRBV28; D is ambiguous. Germline CDR1 is MDHEN and CDR2 is SYDVKM. The CDR3 spans 12 residues. V gave up 5 bases and J gave up 9 bases, with 13 bases separating them. The CDR3 reads CASSALALAQYF. The CDR3 DNA reads as TGTGCCAGCAGTGCCCTCGCGTTGGCCCAGTACTTC.

The chain has TRBV4-1 and TRBJ2-3; D call uncertain. V lost 5 bases to trimming and J lost 0 bases, with 18 bases between them. Germline CDR1 reads MGHRA; CDR2 reads YSYEKL. The CDR3 spans 17 residues. CDR3 nucleotide sequence: TGCGCCAGCAGCAAAACCCTGATAGCCCCTAGCACAGATACGCAGTATTTT. Translation gives CASSKTLIAPSTDTQYF.

This clone was seen only a few times. This rearrangement joins TRBV5-1 to TRBJ1-1, with a possible D match to TRBD1 (6 bases). Trimming shortened V by 6 bases and J by 1 base, and 16 bases separated the two germline ends. Germline loops: CDR1 SGHRS, CDR2 YFSETQ. The CDR3 sequence is 15 residues long. The CDR3 DNA reads TGCGCCAGCATGAGAGGGGGGCTGAGGAACACTGAAGCTTTCTTT. Translating it yields CASMRGGLRNTEAFF.